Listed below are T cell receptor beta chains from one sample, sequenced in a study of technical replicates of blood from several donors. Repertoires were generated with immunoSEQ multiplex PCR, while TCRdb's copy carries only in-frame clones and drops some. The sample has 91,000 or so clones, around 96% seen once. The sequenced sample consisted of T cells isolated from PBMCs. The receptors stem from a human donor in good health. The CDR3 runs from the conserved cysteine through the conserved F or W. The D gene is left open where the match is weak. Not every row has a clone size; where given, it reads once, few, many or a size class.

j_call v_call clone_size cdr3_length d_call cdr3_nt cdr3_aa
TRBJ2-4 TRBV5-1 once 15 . TGCGCCAGCAGCCTCAACACAGGGACCGGGGACATTCAGTACTTC CASSLNTGTGDIQYF
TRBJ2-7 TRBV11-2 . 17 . TGTGCCAGCAGCTTAGATTCCTGGGGCGTCCATTCCTACGAGCAGTACTTC CASSLDSWGVHSYEQYF
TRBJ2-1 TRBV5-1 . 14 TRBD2 TGCGCCACCTCGGGGGGGGACTCCTACAATGAGCAGTTCTTC CATSGGDSYNEQFF
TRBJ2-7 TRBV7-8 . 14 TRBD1 TGTGCCAGCAGCTCCGGGACAGGGGAGGGCGAGCAGTACTTC CASSSGTGEGEQYF
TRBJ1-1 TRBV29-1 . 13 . TGCAGCGTTGAGGCCCGGGACACCTTTGAAGCTTTCTTT CSVEARDTFEAFF
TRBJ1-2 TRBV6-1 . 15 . TGTGCCAGCAGTGTTGTGGCAGGGGATAGCTATGGCTACACCTTC CASSVVAGDSYGYTF
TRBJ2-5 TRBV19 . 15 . TGTGCCAGTAGTGTGCGTCTGGTCCGCCAAGAGACCCAGTACTTC CASSVRLVRQETQYF
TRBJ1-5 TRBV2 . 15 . TGTGCGCCGGGGGACGGAAAAAATAGCAATCAGCCCCAGCATTTT CAPGDGKNSNQPQHF
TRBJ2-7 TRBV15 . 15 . TGTGCCACCAGCAGAGATCCGACGGACTACGATCGGCAGTACTTC CATSRDPTDYDRQYF
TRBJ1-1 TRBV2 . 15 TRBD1 TGTGCCAGCAGTGGCCGGTGGACAGGGATGACTGAAGCTTTCTTT CASSGRWTGMTEAFF
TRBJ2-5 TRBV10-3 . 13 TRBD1 TGTGCCATCAGCTCGGACAGGGAAGAGACCCAGTACTTC CAISSDREETQYF
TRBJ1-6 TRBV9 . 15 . TGTGCCAGCAGCACATCGAGTGCAGGGTATTCACCCCTCCACTTT CASSTSSAGYSPLHF
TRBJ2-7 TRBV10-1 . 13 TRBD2 TGCGCCAGCAGTGGAGGGACTAGCGGAGAGCAGTACTTC CASSGGTSGEQYF
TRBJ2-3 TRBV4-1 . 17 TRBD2 TGCGCCAGCAGCCAAGAATCGCGACGGGAGGCCTCGGGGGGGCAGTATTTT CASSQESRREASGGQYF
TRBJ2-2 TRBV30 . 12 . TGTGCCTGGAGTCCCAGAATCGGGGAGCTGTTTTTT CAWSPRIGELFF
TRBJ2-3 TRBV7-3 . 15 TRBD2 TGTGCCAGCAGCCCGGGACTAGCGGGGGGAGATACGCAGTATTTT CASSPGLAGGDTQYF
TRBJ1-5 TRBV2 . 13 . TGTGCCAGCGGGCCAAGGAAGAATCAGCCCCAGCATTTT CASGPRKNQPQHF
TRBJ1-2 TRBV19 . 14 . TGTGCCAGTAGTGCAGAGGGTTCTTCCTATGGCTACACCTTC CASSAEGSSYGYTF
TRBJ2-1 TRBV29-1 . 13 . TGCAGCGTTGGCATAGAAGCGGATAATGAGCAGTTCTTC CSVGIEADNEQFF
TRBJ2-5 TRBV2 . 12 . TGTGCCAGCAGTGAAAGAGAAGAGACCCAGTACTTC CASSEREETQYF
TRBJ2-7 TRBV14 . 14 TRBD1 TGTGCCAGCAGCGACCTCCGGACAGGTGTGGAGCAGTACTTC CASSDLRTGVEQYF
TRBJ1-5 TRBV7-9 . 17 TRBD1 TGTGCCAGCAGCTTGACAGGGAGGCTGGATAGCAATCAGCCCCAGCATTTT CASSLTGRLDSNQPQHF
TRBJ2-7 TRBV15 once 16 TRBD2 TGTGCCACCAGCACCCCAGGGACTATCAGCTCCTACGAGCAGTACTTC CATSTPGTISSYEQYF
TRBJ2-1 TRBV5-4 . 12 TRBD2 TGTGCCAGCAGCATGAGCGGGGGTGAGCAGTTCTTC CASSMSGGEQFF
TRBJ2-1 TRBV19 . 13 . TGTGCCAGCCAAACAGGGCAGTACAATGAGCAGTTCTTC CASQTGQYNEQFF
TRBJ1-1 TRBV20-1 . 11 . TGCAGTGCCAGGGGCAACACTGAAGCTTTCTTT CSARGNTEAFF
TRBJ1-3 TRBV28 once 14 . TGTGCCAGCAGCGCGGGAAGACCCGGAAACACCATATATTTT CASSAGRPGNTIYF
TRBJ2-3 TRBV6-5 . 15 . TGTGCCAGCAGCCGGGGCGGGATTTCCTTTTATACGCAGTATTTT CASSRGGISFYTQYF
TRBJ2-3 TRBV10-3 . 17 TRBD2 TGTGCCATCAGTGACCCCCTACTAGCGGGAGATGCAGATACGCAGTATTTT CAISDPLLAGDADTQYF